The 25 T cell receptor beta chains reported below all come from one sample, sequenced in a study of cytomegalovirus exposure and HLA in healthy donors. Clones were read by immunoSEQ multiplex PCR, and TCRdb kept only the in-frame ones, dropping some. The table has nearly 110,000 clones, about 85% seen once. Sequencing was carried out using PBMCs. Receptor source: a woman between 18 and 29 years old in good health and CMV-seropositive.

In its sample, this clone was seen a few times. This chain connects TRBV6-4 to TRBJ2-2, with a tentative D call TRBD2 (6 bases). Germline V lookup: CDR1 MRHNA, CDR2 SNTAGT. CDR3 size: 13 residues. The ends were cut back, 3 bases at V and 5 bases at J, with 7 bases in the middle. The CDR3 DNA follows: TGTGCCAGCAGTGAGGGGACTACCGGGGAGCTGTTTTTT. Protein: CASSEGTTGELFF.

Comment on this clone: Other DNA sequences from this sample encode an identical CDR3 as well. The chain combines TRBV20-1 with TRBJ1-1, with D possibly matching TRBD1 (6 bases). Trimming removed 3 bases at V and 6 bases at J, with 8 bases between. CDR1 and CDR2 (germline): DFQATT, SNEGSKA (reference sequence). The CDR3 runs to 11 residues. DNA of the CDR3: TGCAGTGCTAGGGACAGTCCTGAAGCTTTCTTT. Translation: CSARDSPEAFF.

The chain employs TRBV6-6 and TRBJ1-4; no clear D. V was clipped by 2 bases and J by 8 bases, with 6 bases between them. This CDR3 comprises 12 residues. Germline V gene lookup returns CDR1 MNHNY and CDR2 SVGAGI (reference sequence). CDR3 loop: CASSYGEEKLFF. The CDR3 coding sequence is TGTGCCAGCAGTTACGGGGAGGAAAAACTGTTTTTT.

This chain links TRBV6-1 with TRBJ1-1; D is undetermined. This CDR3 spans 14 amino acids. Germline lookup yields CDR1 MNHNS and CDR2 SASEGT. V was clipped by 4 bases and J by 1 base, with 10 bases between them. CDR3 nucleotides: TGTGCCAGCAGTGCGGGGTGGGAGAACACTGAAGCTTTCTTT. Protein product: CASSAGWENTEAFF.

The chain has TRBV28 and TRBJ1-2, with a tentative D call TRBD1 (5 bases). Germline V gives CDR1 MDHEN, CDR2 SYDVKM. There are 14 residues in the CDR3. V was pared by 10 bases and J by 2 bases, with 17 bases between. The CDR3 sequence is CATRPRGRNYGYTF. The CDR3, as DNA: TGTGCCACACGCCCGCGGGGGAGGAACTATGGCTACACCTTC.

The chain has TRBV2 and TRBJ2-1; D may be TRBD2 (5 bases). V gave up 10 bases and J gave up 3 bases, with 7 bases separating them. Germline V gene data show CDR1 as SNHLY and CDR2 as FYNNEI. CDR3 size: 11 residues. CDR3 residues: CATTNYNEQFF. In nucleotides, the CDR3 is TGTGCCACGACTAACTACAATGAGCAGTTCTTC.

The chain is built from TRBV28 and TRBJ2-7; TRBD1 matches 7 bases. The J segment lost 5 bases and the V segment lost 1 base, leaving 11 bases of the junction unmatched. The V gene's germline CDR1 is MDHEN and CDR2 SYDVKM. This CDR3 spans 16 amino acids. CDR3 sequence: CASSLLNLQGFHEQYF. In DNA form, the CDR3 reads TGTGCCAGCAGTTTATTAAATCTACAGGGGTTCCACGAGCAGTACTTC.

The V gene is TRBV7-9, the J gene TRBJ2-7; 8 bases map to TRBD1. V dropped 1 base and J dropped 0; count of bases not matched to a gene: 2. The V gene's germline CDR1 is SEHNR and CDR2 FQNEAQ (reference sequence). This CDR3 has 15 amino acids. The CDR3 sequence: CASSLGDRLSYEQYF. Written as DNA, the CDR3 is TGTGCCAGCAGCTTAGGGGACAGGCTCTCCTACGAGCAGTACTTC. Full variable domain (remainder filled in from reference TRBV7-9 and TRBJ2-7): DTGVSQNPRHKITKRGQNVTFRCDPISEHNRLYWYRQTLGQGPEFLTYFQNEAQLEKSRLLSDRFSAERPKGSFSTLEIQRTEQGDSAMYLCASSLGDRLSYEQYFGPGTRLTVT.

This clone was observed once. The rearrangement joins TRBV9 to TRBJ1-3; D is unresolved. V was clipped by 1 base and J by 0 bases, with 8 bases between them. The CDR3 spans 15 residues. Per germline, CDR1 SGDLS and CDR2 YYNGEE. The CDR3 nucleotides read TGTGCCAGCAGCGTAAGAGAATACTCTGGAAACACCATATATTTT. It translates to CASSVREYSGNTIYF.

CDR3 DNA: TGCGCCAGCAGCCTCCGACATCCACCCCAGGGCAATCAGCCCCAGCATTTT. Its translation: CASSLRHPPQGNQPQHF. The chain joins TRBV4-1 to TRBJ1-5; D not resolved. CDR1 and CDR2 (germline): MGHRA, YSYEKL. V lost 4 bases and J lost 2, with 18 bases in between. The CDR3 consists of 17 residues.

The V and J genes are TRBV28 and TRBJ1-6; D not resolved. The CDR3 contains 13 residues. Germline CDR1 is MDHEN and CDR2 is SYDVKM. V gave up 6 bases and J gave up 8 bases, with 11 bases separating them. The DNA of the CDR3 is TGTGCCAGCAGGTTGGCGGGAGATTCACCCCTCCACTTT. This sequence encodes CASRLAGDSPLHF.

J is TRBJ1-5 and V is TRBV28; D remains unclear. Germline CDR1 MDHEN, CDR2 SYDVKM. V lost 2 bases to trimming and J lost 0 bases, with 14 bases between them. The CDR3 loop spans 17 amino acids. The DNA for the CDR3 is TGTGCCAGCAGTTTAAGTTCCACAGATTATAGCAATCAGCCCCAGCATTTT. Protein sequence: CASSLSSTDYSNQPQHF.

J is TRBJ2-2 and V is TRBV7-8; maybe TRBD2 (5 bases). Germline lookup yields CDR1 SGHVS and CDR2 FQNEAQ. The CDR3 extends over 17 amino acids. The V end lost 0 bases, the J end lost 2 bases, and 13 bases lay between the germline ends. The CDR3 DNA follows: TGTGCCAGCAGCTTAGCGACAATGGGAGTAAACACCGGGGAGCTGTTTTTT. It encodes CASSLATMGVNTGELFF. Full variable domain (remainder filled in from reference TRBV7-8 and TRBJ2-2): GAGVSQSPRYKVAKRGQDVALRCDPISGHVSLFWYQQALGQGPEFLTYFQNEAQLDKSGLPSDRFFAERPEGSVSTLKIQRTQQEDSAVYLCASSLATMGVNTGELFFGEGSRLTVL.

This chain joins TRBV28 and TRBJ1-5; tentative D call: TRBD1 (6 bases). Per the germline V gene, CDR1 is MDHEN and CDR2 is SYDVKM. This CDR3 has 17 residues. V shed 4 bases and J shed 4 bases, with 20 bases lying between them. This CDR3 reads CASSSALGQFRNQPQHF. The DNA of the CDR3 is TGTGCCAGCAGTTCCGCCCTCGGACAGTTTAGAAATCAGCCCCAGCATTTT.

The rearrangement uses TRBV2 and TRBJ1-2; D gene uncertain. The CDR3 has 14 amino acids. CDR1 SNHLY and CDR2 FYNNEI come from the germline V gene. Trimming removed 3 bases at V and 4 bases at J, with 12 bases between. CDR3 DNA sequence: TGTGCCAGCAGTGAGCGGGTGCTCCCCTATGGCTACACCTTC. It yields the protein CASSERVLPYGYTF.

The CDR3 protein is CASSFLSGNEQFF. The CDR3 coding sequence is TGTGCCAGCAGCTTTCTCAGCGGCAATGAGCAGTTCTTC. The chain carries TRBV5-5 and TRBJ2-1, with D possibly being TRBD2 (5 bases). The CDR3 is 13 amino acids. The germline V gene has CDR1 SGHKS and CDR2 YYEKEE (reference sequence). V gave up 2 bases and J gave up 6 bases, with 9 bases separating them.

This chain uses TRBV27 with TRBJ2-7; D possibly corresponds to TRBD2 (6 bases). Trimming left V 6 bases short and J 0 bases short, with 18 bases between. Germline V gene lookup returns CDR1 MNHEY and CDR2 SMNVEV (reference sequence). The CDR3 spans 16 residues. In DNA form, the CDR3 reads TGTGCCAGCAGACCATCCCGGGACTTAAGCTCCTACGAGCAGTACTTC. Translation: CASRPSRDLSSYEQYF.

Here the CDR3 reads CASSFRGWGQPQHF. The CDR3 nucleotides are TGTGCCAGCAGTTTTAGGGGGTGGGGTCAGCCCCAGCATTTT. The gene calls are TRBV27 and TRBJ1-5; perhaps TRBD1 as D (6 bases). The V gene's germline CDR1 is MNHEY and CDR2 SMNVEV (reference sequence). Between the trimmed V and J ends, which lost 3 bases and 6 bases, there was a span of 12 bases. CDR3 size: 14 residues.

In DNA form, the CDR3 reads TGTGCCAGCACAAGGGAGGGGGGGGGAGTTGAGCAGTTCTTC. As protein: CASTREGGGVEQFF. The chain couples TRBV6-5 to TRBJ2-1; D might be TRBD2 (7 bases). Germline V gene sequence: CDR1 MNHEY, CDR2 SVGAGI. The CDR3 is made up of 14 amino acids. Between the trimmed V and J ends, which lost 7 bases and 9 bases, there was a span of 19 bases.

The chain couples TRBV27 to TRBJ2-7; a possible D gene is TRBD1 (6 bases). Trimming took off 6 bases at V and 1 base at J, with 16 bases between the two ends. The CDR3 covers 15 residues. Germline V gene sequence: CDR1 MNHEY, CDR2 SMNVEV (reference sequence). The CDR3 spells CASSSLLDRSYEQYF. The CDR3 nucleotides are TGTGCCAGCAGCTCATTATTGGACAGATCCTACGAGCAGTACTTC.

The gene calls are TRBV4-1 and TRBJ1-5; 11 bases fit TRBD1. The length of the CDR3 is 16 residues. From germline, CDR1 is MGHRA and CDR2 YSYEKL. Trimming at V came to 1 base and at J to 4 bases, leaving 3 bases not matched to a gene. CDR3 nucleotides: TGCGCCAGCAGCCAAGTCGGGACAGGGGGGAATCAGCCCCAGCATTTT. Translation gives CASSQVGTGGNQPQHF.

The chain is built from TRBV28 and TRBJ2-5, with 7 positions matching TRBD1. This CDR3 spans 20 amino acids. V lost 1 base and J lost 8; bases outside the gene matches: 25. Germline V lookup: CDR1 MDHEN, CDR2 SYDVKM. The CDR3 is CASSLFFGTDNVIGRGTQYF. The DNA for the CDR3 is TGTGCCAGCAGTTTATTCTTCGGGACAGACAACGTAATAGGTAGAGGAACCCAGTACTTC.

The chain links TRBV5-8 to TRBJ2-7; 7 nucleotides line up with TRBD1. V gave up 0 bases and J gave up 6 bases; unmatched junction bases: 6. This CDR3 spans 14 amino acids. Per germline, CDR1 SGHTS and CDR2 YDEGEE. In DNA, the CDR3 is TGTGCCAGCAGCTTGGCCCTGAGACAGGGCGAGCAGTACGTC. Its protein product is CASSLALRQGEQYV.

The chain is built from TRBV28 and TRBJ2-5; 9 nucleotides match TRBD2. The CDR3 spans 17 residues. Trimming at V came to 2 bases and at J to 1 base, leaving 8 bases not matched to a gene. Germline V gene lookup returns CDR1 MDHEN and CDR2 SYDVKM. The CDR3 reads CASSLRSSGGLQETQYF. CDR3 in DNA: TGTGCCAGCAGTTTAAGGAGTAGCGGGGGTCTCCAAGAGACCCAGTACTTC.

This clone was found once. The chain couples TRBV28 to TRBJ1-5; no reliable D call. Trimming shortened V by 5 bases and J by 4 bases, and 15 bases separated the two germline ends. Per germline, CDR1 MDHEN and CDR2 SYDVKM. This CDR3 is 15 amino acids long. CDR3 DNA: TGTGCCAGCAGTCTGCGAGAAACCCTAAATCAGCCCCAGCATTTT. Translation gives CASSLRETLNQPQHF.